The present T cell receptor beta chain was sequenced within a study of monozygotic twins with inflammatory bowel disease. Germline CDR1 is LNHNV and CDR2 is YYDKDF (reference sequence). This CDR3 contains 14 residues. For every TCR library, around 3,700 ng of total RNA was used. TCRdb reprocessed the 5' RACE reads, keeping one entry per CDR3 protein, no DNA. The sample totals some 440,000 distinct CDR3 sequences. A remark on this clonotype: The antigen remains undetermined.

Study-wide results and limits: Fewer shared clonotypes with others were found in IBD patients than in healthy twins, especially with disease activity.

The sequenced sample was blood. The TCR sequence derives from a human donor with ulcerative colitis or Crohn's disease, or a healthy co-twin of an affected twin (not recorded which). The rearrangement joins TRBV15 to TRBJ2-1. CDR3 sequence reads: CATSSQTPYNEQFF.